These T cell receptor beta chains were read from a single sample in a study of T-cell reconstitution after alpha-beta-depleted transplantation in children. MiXCR was run by TCRdb on the PCR reads, yielding one entry per CDR3 protein. The table has just under 250,000 distinct CDR3 sequences, roughly a quarter seen once. The sample in question was PBMCs, obtained before TCRalphabeta/CD19-depleted stem cell transplant. These receptors were taken from a girl aged 2-10 years with Fanconi anemia, due to receive a stem cell transplant. Each CDR3 is given with its conserved first and last residue. The D gene is left open where the match is weak. For some rows the clone size is stated as once, few or many, or as a class when expanded; others skip it.

>TRBJ1-2|few|TRBV5-5|TRBD1
TGTGCCAGCAGCCGGGACAGCCCTTTTGCCCTCCCGATCTTC
CASSRDSPFALPIF
>TRBJ2-1|many|TRBV25-1|TRBD2
TGTGCCAGCAGTGGCGGGACTAGTAAAGGCTACAATGAGCAGTTCTTC
CASSGGTSKGYNEQFF
>TRBJ2-1|few|TRBV29-1|-
TGCAGCGTTGTGTCCCCTGTGGGGGGGCCTTCCTACAATGAGCAGTTCTTC
CSVVSPVGGPSYNEQFF
>TRBJ2-7|-|TRBV5-1|-
TGCGCCAGCAGCTCGTGGACTAAAAACTCCTACGAGCAGTACTTC
CASSSWTKNSYEQYF
>TRBJ2-5|many|TRBV7-2|-
TGTGCCAGCAGCCCGAGGGGGGTAGAGACCCAGTACTTC
CASSPRGVETQYF
>TRBJ2-5|few|TRBV20-1|-
TGCAGTGCTAGCGGGGACACCTACCAAGAGACCCAGTACTTC
CSASGDTYQETQYF
>TRBJ2-1|many|TRBV29-1|-
TGCAGCGTCGACCTGGAGATCTACAATGAGCAGTTCTTC
CSVDLEIYNEQFF
>TRBJ2-1|many|TRBV7-2|-
TGTGCCAGCAGCTTATCCTCCCCCCAGTTCTTC
CASSLSSPQFF
>TRBJ2-5|many|TRBV6-1|-
TGTGCCAGCAGATCTCATATGGGGCTTCAAGAGACCCAGTACTTC
CASRSHMGLQETQYF
>TRBJ2-3|-|TRBV29-1|TRBD1
TGCAGCGTCCCAACAGGGGGCAGAACAGATACGCAGTATTTT
CSVPTGGRTDTQYF
>TRBJ2-7|many|TRBV28|TRBD1
TGTGCCAGCAGTTTTACCTCATCGGGCAGGGGGCTCAACGAGCAGTACTTC
CASSFTSSGRGLNEQYF
>TRBJ1-5|few|TRBV19|-
TGTGCCAGTAGTCTACTCCCGACAGACAATCAGCCCCAGCATTTT
CASSLLPTDNQPQHF
>TRBJ2-3|few|TRBV29-1|-
TGCAGCGTTGAAGTCCCTGTCAGAGAGCGCGACGCAGATACGCAGTATTTT
CSVEVPVRERDADTQYF
>TRBJ2-3|-|TRBV29-1|TRBD1
TGCAGCGGTGACAGGGGGCAAGGCACAGATACGCAGTATTTT
CSGDRGQGTDTQYF
>TRBJ2-5|few|TRBV25-1|-
TGTGCCACCAAGGACTATTTGGGGACCCAGTACTTC
CATKDYLGTQYF
>TRBJ2-7|-|TRBV7-2|TRBD2
TGTGCCAGCAGCTTAGTGCGGGGGGGATCCTACGAGCAGTACTTC
CASSLVRGGSYEQYF
>TRBJ1-1|many|TRBV3-1|-
TGTGCCAGCAGCCAAGGGATGACAGCGGGGGTCGCTGAAGCTTTCTTT
CASSQGMTAGVAEAFF
>TRBJ1-6|many|TRBV29-1|TRBD1
TGCAGCGTTAAGCAGGGGGCTAATTCACCCCTCCACTTT
CSVKQGANSPLHF
>TRBJ1-1|many|TRBV29-1|TRBD1
TGCAGCGTTGGGACAGGGGGCACTGAAGCTTTCTTT
CSVGTGGTEAFF
>TRBJ2-5|-|TRBV20-1|TRBD2
TGCAGTGCTAGAGAGGGACTAGCGGGACAGGAGACCCAGTACTTC
CSAREGLAGQETQYF
>TRBJ2-7|few|TRBV6-2/TRBV6-3|TRBD2
TGTGCCAGCAGTTACACTAGCGGGAGTCAATCCGAGCAGTACTTC
CASSYTSGSQSEQYF
>TRBJ2-3|few|TRBV20-1|TRBD2
TGCAGGGGGACTAGCGGCACAGATACGCAGTATTTT
CRGTSGTDTQYF
>TRBJ1-1|-|TRBV7-6|-
TGTGCCAGCAGCTTTGGGGCAGGGACTGAAGCTTTCTTT
CASSFGAGTEAFF
>TRBJ1-6|many|TRBV29-1|TRBD1
TGCAGCGTTACGAGGACAGGGAGGGATTCACCCCTCCACTTT
CSVTRTGRDSPLHF
>TRBJ1-2|-|TRBV20-1|-
TGCTGGGGCCCGGCAGCGGGCTATGGCTACACCTTC
CWGPAAGYGYTF
>TRBJ2-2|many|TRBV3-1|TRBD2
TGTGCCAGCAGCCAAAGGAGCGGGGGGAACACCGGGGAGCTGTTTTTT
CASSQRSGGNTGELFF
>TRBJ1-5|-|TRBV4-2|-
TGTGCCAGCAGCCAAGATTACCAGCCTAGCAATCAGCCCCAGCATTTT
CASSQDYQPSNQPQHF
>TRBJ2-1|many|TRBV12-3/TRBV12-4|TRBD1
TGTGCCAGCAGAGATAACAGGGGCGGCCAGTACAATGAGCAGTTCTTC
CASRDNRGGQYNEQFF
>TRBJ2-1|-|TRBV20-1|-
TGCAGTGCTATGACTCGCGTTGCGGGCAATGAGCAGTTCTTC
CSAMTRVAGNEQFF
>TRBJ2-7|many|TRBV28|-
TGTGCCAGCAGTCGTTACACAGGTAACTACGAGCAGTACTTC
CASSRYTGNYEQYF
>TRBJ2-3|few|TRBV5-1|-
TGCGCCAGCAGCTTCAGGTACCTCACAGATACGCAGTATTTT
CASSFRYLTDTQYF
>TRBJ1-2|-|TRBV20-1|TRBD1
TGCAGTGCTAGGAGGGACAGGGAAAACTATGGCTACACCTTC
CSARRDRENYGYTF
>TRBJ2-1|many|TRBV13|-
TGTGCCAGCAGCTTCGAGGGGGGCTACAATGAGCAGTTCTTC
CASSFEGGYNEQFF
>TRBJ2-5|many|TRBV7-2|TRBD2
TGTGCCAGCAGCATAGCGGGAGAAGGAGAGACCCAGTACTTC
CASSIAGEGETQYF
>TRBJ2-5|-|TRBV19|TRBD2
TGTGCCAGTAGTATACTAGCGGGGGCCGGGGAGACCCAGTACTTC
CASSILAGAGETQYF
>TRBJ2-7|once|TRBV5-5|TRBD1
TGTGCCAGCAGCAGAATGGGACAGGGGAGCTCCTACGAGCAGTACTTC
CASSRMGQGSSYEQYF
>TRBJ2-5|many|TRBV4-2|TRBD2
TGTGCCAGCAGCCAAATCGGGCCCGGACTAGCGGGAACGGAGACCCAGTACTTC
CASSQIGPGLAGTETQYF
>TRBJ2-7|few|TRBV5-5|TRBD1
TGTGCCAGCAGCCTGGGACAGAAAGAGGGGAGTCGCTCCTACGAGCAGTACTTC
CASSLGQKEGSRSYEQYF
>TRBJ1-1|many|TRBV20-1|-
TGCAGTGCTAGACCCAGGGGACCGAACGCTGAAGCTTTCTTT
CSARPRGPNAEAFF
>TRBJ2-5|-|TRBV20-1|-
TGCAGTGCAAATAGGGGAGATCCGCCGACCCAAGAGACCCAGTACTTC
CSANRGDPPTQETQYF
>TRBJ2-7|-|TRBV29-1|-
TGCAGCGCCTCCGGGTTCTCCTACGAGCAGTACTTC
CSASGFSYEQYF
>TRBJ2-1|many|TRBV20-1|TRBD2
TGCAGTGCCCGTAGCGGGAGCCTCCATGAGCAGTTCTTC
CSARSGSLHEQFF
>TRBJ2-1|-|TRBV2|-
TGTGCCAGCAGTGCCCCGGGGAACTCCTACAATGAGCAGTTCTTC
CASSAPGNSYNEQFF
>TRBJ1-4|-|TRBV29-1|TRBD1
TGCAGCGTCCTCCGACAGGGGTTTGAAAAACTGTTTTTT
CSVLRQGFEKLFF
>TRBJ2-7|few|TRBV6-5|TRBD2
TGTGCCAGCAGTTACATCCAGCGGGAAGACGAGCAGTACTTC
CASSYIQREDEQYF
>TRBJ2-2|many|TRBV29-1|-
TGCAGCGTTGGACAGGAGAACACCGGGGAGCTGTTTTTT
CSVGQENTGELFF
>TRBJ2-4|-|TRBV5-1|-
TGCGCCAGCAGCTTGTTCTACGACTCAGCCAAAAACATTCAGTACTTC
CASSLFYDSAKNIQYF
>TRBJ2-1|few|TRBV29-1|-
TGCAGCGTTGAAGGGGAACTAGTCCTCCATGAGCAGTTCTTC
CSVEGELVLHEQFF
>TRBJ1-2|few|TRBV6-2/TRBV6-3|TRBD1
TGTGCCAGCAGAGGACAGGGAGAAATCTATGGCTACACCTTC
CASRGQGEIYGYTF
>TRBJ2-7|-|TRBV20-1|TRBD1
TGCAGTGCTAGAGAGACAGGGGGCTCGCCCGAGCAGTACTTC
CSARETGGSPEQYF
>TRBJ2-1|few|TRBV7-8|TRBD2
TGTGCCAGCAGCTTAGAACTAGCGGGATCCCCCTACAATGAGCAGTTCTTC
CASSLELAGSPYNEQFF
>TRBJ2-3|-|TRBV5-1|-
TGCGCCAGCAGCTTGTTGTCAGAGGCAGATACGCAGTATTTT
CASSLLSEADTQYF
>TRBJ2-3|many|TRBV10-3|-
TGTGCCATCAGCGGGACGGACACAGATACGCAGTATTTT
CAISGTDTDTQYF
>TRBJ2-3|-|TRBV2|TRBD2
TGTGCCAGCCGAGGTCGACTAGCGAAGACAGGTCAATCGAGGACAGATACGCAGTATTTT
CASRGRLAKTGQSRTDTQYF
>TRBJ2-7|few|TRBV21-1|-
TGTGCCAGCAGCAAAGCTAGCGGGAGGGCCTACGAGCAGTACTTC
CASSKASGRAYEQYF
>TRBJ2-7|many|TRBV29-1|TRBD2
TGCAGCGTTGAGGCCCAACTAGCGGGAGTCCACGAGCAGTACTTC
CSVEAQLAGVHEQYF
>TRBJ2-1|many|TRBV7-3|-
TGTGCCAGCAGCTTGGGACCGCCGATCTACAATGAGCAGTTCTTC
CASSLGPPIYNEQFF